This entry is about one T cell receptor (beta chain). Losses at the gene ends were 8 bases for V and 7 bases for J; bases not matched to a gene: 9. The CDR3 runs to 13 residues. Germline loops: CDR1 MNHEY, CDR2 SVGAGI. Method: immunoSEQ multiplex PCR; TCRdb's copy keeps in-frame clones and lacks some. The table has 50,000 to 60,000 clones, around 85% seen once. The entry originates in a study of blood T cell repertoires in COVID-19. The gene calls are TRBV6-5 and TRBJ2-3; TRBD2 agrees at 7 bases. The sequencing input was peripheral blood. The sequence derives from a woman of 80 years or more with COVID-19, enrolled during active disease. Here the CDR3 reads CASSLAGVHTQYF. CDR3 nucleotides: TGTGCCAGCTCCCTCGCGGGAGTACATACGCAGTATTTT.